This TCR beta chain was identified in a study of T-cell reconstitution after alpha-beta-depleted transplantation in children. This clonotype was recorded many times. Between the trimmed V and J ends, which lost 0 bases and 5 bases, there was a span of 16 bases. The length of the CDR3 is 16 residues. The germline V gene has CDR1 LGHDT and CDR2 YNNKEL (reference sequence). Preparing the TCRbeta library involved the use of unique molecular identifiers. TCRdb processed the PCR reads anew with MiXCR; each CDR3 protein has one entry. Among around 250,000 distinct CDR3 sequences listed, around 9.6% were seen once.

The source of this sequence is a human donor who donated a stem cell graft to a child with SCID. The rearrangement links TRBV3-1 to TRBJ2-5; possibly TRBD1 for D (6 bases). Sequencing used PBMCs from the stem cell graft donor, obtained from the stem cell graft. CDR3 in DNA: TGTGCCAGCAGCCAAGAAACAGGGTTTTTTTCGGAGACCCAGTACTTC. The encoded protein is CASSQETGFFSETQYF.